These T cell receptor beta chains were read from a single sample in a study of blood T cell repertoires in COVID-19. The assay was immunoSEQ multiplex PCR, and TCRdb's table has in-frame clones only and misses some. The sample yields around 200,000 clones, around 83% seen once. The sequencing input was peripheral blood. These receptors all stem from a man aged 50 or older with active or convalescent COVID-19. CDR3s include the opening cysteine and the closing phenylalanine or tryptophan. The order of the fields is clone size, V gene, J gene, D gene, CDR3 protein, CDR3 DNA. A D gene is named only where the DNA matches it firmly. Where a row states a size, it is once, few, many or the class of an expanded clone; other rows omit it.

size: few
V: TRBV29-1
J: TRBJ2-1
D: .
CDR3: CSVVRTLDYYNEQFF
DNA: TGCAGCGTTGTCAGGACCCTGGACTACTACAATGAGCAGTTCTTC

size: .
V: TRBV5-1
J: TRBJ2-1
D: .
CDR3: CASSRGSHLVDEQFF
DNA: TGCGCCAGCAGCAGGGGGAGCCATTTAGTGGATGAGCAGTTCTTC

size: many
V: TRBV21-1
J: TRBJ1-1
D: .
CDR3: CASSKPGQGGYTEAFF
DNA: TGTGCCAGCAGCAAACCCGGACAGGGGGGGTACACTGAAGCTTTCTTT

size: .
V: TRBV15
J: TRBJ2-1
D: TRBD2
CDR3: CATSRAPGLAYNEQFF
DNA: TGTGCCACCAGCAGGGCCCCGGGACTAGCCTACAATGAGCAGTTCTTC

size: .
V: TRBV10-3
J: TRBJ2-5
D: .
CDR3: CAISEAEGTDGTQYF
DNA: TGTGCCATCAGTGAAGCGGAGGGGACTGATGGGACCCAGTACTTC

size: .
V: TRBV19
J: TRBJ1-2
D: TRBD1
CDR3: CASSITVGTGYGYTF
DNA: TGTGCCAGTAGTATCACCGTTGGGACAGGCTATGGCTACACCTTC

size: once
V: TRBV7-6
J: TRBJ1-1
D: .
CDR3: CASSFVTEAFF
DNA: TGTGCCAGCAGCTTCGTCACTGAAGCTTTCTTT

size: .
V: TRBV18
J: TRBJ2-1
D: .
CDR3: CASSPPGGIGYNEQFF
DNA: TGTGCCAGCTCACCACCCGGAGGGATAGGCTACAATGAGCAGTTCTTC

size: once
V: TRBV28
J: TRBJ2-7
D: TRBD1
CDR3: CASTGGTGADEQYF
DNA: TGTGCCAGCACGGGAGGGACAGGGGCGGACGAGCAGTACTTC

size: .
V: TRBV2
J: TRBJ2-1
D: TRBD2
CDR3: CASRGLAGVYEQFF
DNA: TGTGCCAGCAGGGGACTAGCGGGAGTGTATGAGCAGTTCTTC

size: .
V: TRBV6-6
J: TRBJ2-3
D: .
CDR3: CASSYLSQGDTQYF
DNA: TGTGCCAGCAGTTACTTATCTCAGGGGGATACGCAGTATTTT

size: .
V: TRBV6-5
J: TRBJ1-4
D: .
CDR3: CASSYRSRGGEKLFF
DNA: TGTGCCAGCAGCTATCGGAGCAGGGGTGGCGAAAAACTGTTTTTT

size: .
V: TRBV29-1
J: TRBJ1-2
D: .
CDR3: CSVELQFLGGYTF
DNA: TGCAGCGTTGAACTCCAGTTCCTCGGGGGCTACACCTTC

size: .
V: TRBV28
J: TRBJ2-7
D: .
CDR3: CASSPRPRGSYEQYF
DNA: TGTGCCAGCAGTCCTAGGCCCCGCGGATCCTACGAGCAGTACTTC

size: .
V: TRBV5-1
J: TRBJ2-5
D: .
CDR3: CASSPILSLRETQYF
DNA: TGCGCCAGCAGCCCCATACTTAGCCTTCGAGAGACCCAGTACTTC

size: .
V: TRBV20-1
J: TRBJ1-2
D: TRBD1
CDR3: CSARVFRGQAVYGYTF
DNA: TGCAGTGCTCGTGTCTTCCGAGGACAGGCGGTCTATGGCTACACCTTC

size: .
V: TRBV15
J: TRBJ2-7
D: .
CDR3: CAAGQINSYEQYF
DNA: TGTGCCGCGGGACAGATAAACTCCTACGAGCAGTACTTC

size: .
V: TRBV30
J: TRBJ2-2
D: .
CDR3: CAWRGGRGQNTGELFF
DNA: TGTGCCTGGAGGGGTGGGCGGGGCCAGAACACCGGGGAGCTGTTTTTT

size: .
V: TRBV7-6
J: TRBJ2-2
D: .
CDR3: CASSPLTPTNTGELFF
DNA: TGTGCCAGCAGCCCGCTAACCCCTACGAACACCGGGGAGCTGTTTTTT

size: .
V: TRBV3-1/TRBV3-2
J: TRBJ2-5
D: .
CDR3: CASSQVRGTQYF
DNA: TGTGCCAGCAGCCAAGTAAGGGGAACCCAGTACTTC

size: .
V: TRBV6-5
J: TRBJ1-2
D: TRBD1
CDR3: CAAALDRVYGYTF
DNA: TGTGCCGCCGCCCTGGACAGGGTGTACGGCTACACCTTC

size: .
V: TRBV29-1
J: TRBJ2-2
D: TRBD2
CDR3: CSVGGKSGSGDGELFF
DNA: TGCAGCGTTGGGGGGAAGAGCGGGAGCGGCGACGGGGAGCTGTTTTTT

size: .
V: TRBV19
J: TRBJ2-7
D: TRBD1
CDR3: CASSQGAHEQYF
DNA: TGTGCCAGTAGTCAGGGGGCGCACGAGCAGTACTTC

size: once
V: TRBV9
J: TRBJ2-1
D: TRBD2
CDR3: CASSPLGLAFNEQFF
DNA: TGTGCCAGCAGCCCGTTGGGACTAGCGTTCAATGAGCAGTTCTTC

size: .
V: TRBV19
J: TRBJ1-1
D: .
CDR3: CASSIQAENTEAFF
DNA: TGTGCCAGTAGTATACAGGCAGAGAACACTGAAGCTTTCTTT

size: few
V: TRBV3-1/TRBV3-2
J: TRBJ1-1
D: TRBD1
CDR3: CASSLAGTGAEKAFF
DNA: TGTGCCAGCAGCCTCGCCGGGACAGGGGCGGAGAAAGCTTTCTTT

size: .
V: TRBV30
J: TRBJ2-7
D: .
CDR3: CAWSGQPYEQYF
DNA: TGTGCCTGGAGCGGACAGCCCTACGAGCAGTACTTC

size: many
V: TRBV19
J: TRBJ2-1
D: .
CDR3: CASSINYEIGEQFF
DNA: TGTGCCAGTAGTATTAACTACGAAATTGGTGAGCAGTTCTTC

size: once
V: TRBV19
J: TRBJ2-7
D: .
CDR3: CASRVRRGESYEQYF
DNA: TGTGCCAGTAGAGTACGGAGGGGAGAGTCCTACGAGCAGTACTTC

size: .
V: TRBV5-1
J: TRBJ2-1
D: .
CDR3: CASSSQFGNNEQFF
DNA: TGCGCCAGCAGCTCCCAATTCGGTAACAATGAGCAGTTCTTC

size: .
V: TRBV7-8
J: TRBJ1-5
D: .
CDR3: CASSLDSLNILQPQHF
DNA: TGTGCCAGCAGCTTAGATTCGTTGAACATTTTGCAGCCCCAGCATTTT

size: .
V: TRBV5-4
J: TRBJ2-3
D: TRBD2
CDR3: CASSLEASGRAGDTQYF
DNA: TGTGCCAGCAGCTTGGAGGCTAGCGGGAGGGCCGGAGATACGCAGTATTTT

size: .
V: TRBV19
J: TRBJ2-3
D: TRBD2
CDR3: CASGAASGGAYDTQYF
DNA: TGTGCCAGTGGGGCTGCTAGCGGGGGGGCATACGATACGCAGTATTTT

size: .
V: TRBV5-6
J: TRBJ2-7
D: TRBD1
CDR3: CASSLPGQGFYEQYF
DNA: TGTGCCAGCAGCTTGCCGGGACAGGGGTTCTACGAGCAGTACTTC

size: .
V: TRBV5-3
J: TRBJ1-4
D: TRBD1
CDR3: CARDRDTNEKLFF
DNA: TGTGCCAGAGACAGGGACACTAATGAAAAACTGTTTTTT

size: .
V: TRBV24-1
J: TRBJ1-5
D: TRBD1
CDR3: CATSDRTGGLKHF
DNA: TGTGCCACCAGTGACAGGACAGGGGGCCTCAAGCATTTT

size: .
V: TRBV4-2
J: TRBJ2-7
D: TRBD1
CDR3: CASSQGGQGTGSSYEQYF
DNA: TGTGCCAGCAGCCAAGGGGGACAGGGAACCGGTAGCTCCTACGAGCAGTACTTC

size: few
V: TRBV30
J: TRBJ2-7
D: .
CDR3: CAYTQGYGYEQYF
DNA: TGTGCCTACACACAGGGTTATGGCTACGAGCAGTACTTC

size: .
V: TRBV5-1
J: TRBJ1-1
D: .
CDR3: CASSIWSGEAFF
DNA: TGCGCCAGCAGCATTTGGAGTGGTGAAGCTTTCTTT

size: .
V: TRBV5-4
J: TRBJ2-7
D: .
CDR3: CASSPEQGHSEQYF
DNA: TGTGCCAGCAGCCCTGAACAGGGCCACTCCGAGCAGTACTTC

size: .
V: TRBV6-4
J: TRBJ1-6
D: TRBD1
CDR3: CASSEGQGNSPLHF
DNA: TGTGCCAGCAGTGAGGGACAGGGCAATTCACCCCTCCACTTT

size: .
V: TRBV6-5
J: TRBJ2-5
D: .
CDR3: CASSWTVQETQYF
DNA: TGTGCCAGCAGTTGGACAGTCCAAGAGACCCAGTACTTC

size: .
V: TRBV7-2
J: TRBJ1-4
D: .
CDR3: CASGVATNEKLFF
DNA: TGTGCCAGCGGAGTAGCAACTAATGAAAAACTGTTTTTT

size: .
V: TRBV2
J: TRBJ1-2
D: .
CDR3: CASSRTNSNYGYTF
DNA: TGTGCCAGCAGCCGCACAAATTCTAACTATGGCTACACCTTC

size: .
V: TRBV15
J: TRBJ2-2
D: .
CDR3: CATSRERTGELFF
DNA: TGTGCCACCAGCAGAGAGAGAACCGGGGAGCTGTTTTTT

size: .
V: TRBV24-1
J: TRBJ1-3
D: .
CDR3: CATSEPDNLRNTIYF
DNA: TGTGCCACCAGTGAACCCGACAATCTACGGAACACCATATATTTT